This note documents a single TCR beta chain sequence. The sample belongs to a study of control samples from healthy donors and cancer patients. TCRdb keeps only in-frame clones here, not all; method: immunoSEQ multiplex PCR. This table holds 400,000 to 450,000 clones, 80% to 95% found once. The CDR3 length is 14 residues. Germline CDR1 and CDR2: SGHAT and FQDESV (reference sequence). V dropped 4 bases and J dropped 5; count of bases not matched to a gene: 5. Sequenced: PBMCs. The gene calls are TRBV11-1 and TRBJ1-1, with 9 bases that match TRBD1. This receptor was obtained from a middle-aged man with head and neck cancer. The CDR3 sequence is CASSSGTGWTEAFF. In nucleotides, the CDR3 is TGTGCCAGCAGCTCTGGGACAGGGTGGACTGAAGCTTTCTTT.